These 28 T cell receptor beta chains were all obtained from the same sample, sequenced in a study of tumor-infiltrating lymphocytes in oesophageal squamous cell carcinoma. TCRdb re-called the PCR reads through MiXCR, storing one row per CDR3 protein. Of some 10,000 distinct CDR3 sequences in the sample, 55% to 75% were seen once. Sequenced input: esophageal tumor tissue. The receptors come from a female donor with esophageal squamous cell carcinoma.

The V call is TRBV6-4, the J call TRBJ2-5, with TRBD2 identical over 11 bases. Germline-derived CDR1 and CDR2 are MRHNA and SNTAGT. CDR3 length equals 18 residues. The junction had 12 bases not matched to a gene; V was cut back by 3 bases and J by 3 bases. CDR3 residues: CASSEFGLAGGVKETQYF. DNA for the CDR3: TGTGCCAGCAGTGAGTTCGGCCTAGCGGGGGGAGTCAAAGAGACCCAGTACTTC.

The gene calls are TRBV28 and TRBJ2-6; D might be TRBD1 or TRBD2, each matching 5 bases. The last part of the DNA fits TRBJ2-1 better; the J call may be wrong. Germline CDR1 and CDR2: MDHEN and SYDVKM. The CDR3 length is 15 residues. The CDR3 loop reads CASSWPGRSIHEQFF. DNA of the CDR3: TGTGCCAGCAGTTGGCCGGGACGGTCAATCCATGAGCAGTTCTTC.

V gene TRBV6-4 combines with J gene TRBJ2-5; D is perhaps TRBD1 or TRBD2 (6 bases each). Germline CDR1 and CDR2: MRHNA and SNTAGT. Trimming took 0 bases from V and 11 from J, leaving 19 bases between them. The CDR3 has 15 amino acids. CDR3 DNA: TGTGCCAGCAGTGACTCCGCGGCCGGGGGCAATGAGCAGTACTTC. Translation: CASSDSAAGGNEQYF.

As to this clonotype: Germline is not matched at one junction end, which may reflect a read error. This chain uses TRBV6-1 with TRBJ1-5; D gene unclear. CDR3 length: 14 residues. Per the germline V gene, CDR1 is MNHNS and CDR2 is SASEGT. Written as DNA, the CDR3 is TGTGCCAGCAGAGAAGGACTTAGCAATCAGCCCCAGCATTTT. Protein sequence: CASREGLSNQPQHF.

This clonotype was found a few times. The chain is built from TRBV7-2 and TRBJ2-5, with a tentative D call TRBD2 (6 bases). V lost 2 bases to trimming and J lost 6 bases, with 13 bases between them. The CDR3 runs 14 residues. Per the germline V gene, CDR1 is SGHTA and CDR2 is FQGNSA. CDR3: CASSLKAGSQTQYF. The DNA of the CDR3 is TGTGCCAGCAGCTTAAAAGCCGGGAGTCAGACCCAGTACTTC.

At least ten counts were recorded for this clonotype. The chain has TRBV6-4 and TRBJ1-1; maybe TRBD1 (6 bases). Germline-derived CDR1 and CDR2 are MRHNA and SNTAGT. This CDR3 has 14 residues. The V end lost 6 bases, the J end lost 2 bases, and 13 bases lay between the germline ends. The CDR3 bases are TGTGCCAGCAGGGCCACAGGGTCTAACACTGAAGCTTTCTTT. Translating it yields CASRATGSNTEAFF.

This chain joins TRBV7-3 and TRBJ2-1, with D possibly matching TRBD1 (5 bases). Trimming cost V 2 bases and J 5 bases, with 7 bases left between them. Per the germline V gene, CDR1 is SGHTA and CDR2 is FQGTGA. The CDR3 loop spans 13 amino acids. The CDR3 spells CASSLARDNEQFF. The DNA of the CDR3 is TGTGCCAGCAGCTTAGCCAGGGACAATGAGCAGTTCTTC.

This chain uses TRBV11-2 with TRBJ2-1, with TRBD1 matching over 12 bases. J lost 5 bases, V lost 8 bases, and 7 bases had no gene match. Germline V gene lookup returns CDR1 SGHAT and CDR2 FQNNGV. The length of the CDR3 is 15 residues. Here the CDR3 reads CASDSGTGGHNEQFF. CDR3 bases: TGTGCCAGCGACTCCGGGACAGGGGGCCACAATGAGCAGTTCTTC.

This clonotype was counted a few times. The chain couples TRBV7-8 to TRBJ2-5; perhaps TRBD2 as D (6 bases). V lost 8 bases and J 4 bases, leaving 17 bases between the germline ends. Germline CDR1 SGHVS, CDR2 FQNEAQ. This CDR3 spans 14 amino acids. The CDR3 spells CASRKMGGTETQYF. CDR3 sequence (DNA): TGTGCCAGCCGGAAAATGGGGGGAACAGAGACCCAGTACTTC.

This clonotype came up a few times. The chain employs TRBV7-3 and TRBJ2-3; 9 bases agree with TRBD2. The germline V gene encodes CDR1 SGHTA and CDR2 FQGTGA. Trimming took 5 bases from V and 4 from J; bases not matched to a gene: 4. The CDR3 length is 14 residues. As DNA, the CDR3 is TGTGCCAGCAGCGGTAGCGGGAGTGCAGATACGCAGTATTTT. Amino acid sequence: CASSGSGSADTQYF. Using reference TRBV7-3 and TRBJ2-3 for the parts outside the CDR3, the full variable domain is GAGVSQTPSNKVTEKGKYVELRCDPISGHTALYWYRQSLGQGPEFLIYFQGTGAADDSGLPNDRFFAVRPEGSVSTLKIQRTERGDSAVYLCASSGSGSADTQYFGPGTRLTVL.

This chain links TRBV12-3 or TRBV12-4 with TRBJ2-6; the D call may be TRBD1 or TRBD2 (5 bases each). This CDR3 spans 14 amino acids. Trimming stripped 5 bases from V and 4 bases from J, with 9 bases between. The CDR3 DNA reads as TGTGCCAGCAGTGGGGGACCCGGGGCCAACGTCCTGACTTTC. This codes for CASSGGPGANVLTF.

The CDR3 bases are TGTGCCAGCAGGACCGGGACAGGGGGAAACGAGCAGTACTTC. The encoded protein is CASRTGTGGNEQYF. V and J are TRBV6-6 and TRBJ2-5; 11 bases match TRBD1. The DNA end is a closer match to TRBJ2-7, so the J assignment may be wrong. Germline-derived CDR1 and CDR2 are MNHNY and SVGAGI (reference sequence). The CDR3 loop spans 14 amino acids.

The rearrangement uses TRBV2 and TRBJ2-2; a possible D gene is TRBD1 (5 bases). This CDR3 has 16 residues. Between the trimmed V and J ends, which lost 5 bases and 4 bases, there was a span of 17 bases. From germline, CDR1 is SNHLY and CDR2 FYNNEI. This CDR3 is CASSLTVLSSTGELFF. In DNA form, the CDR3 reads TGTGCCAGCAGTCTGACAGTTCTCTCCTCCACCGGGGAGCTGTTTTTT.

The V and J genes are TRBV7-2 and TRBJ2-4; weak D call: TRBD1 (5 bases). The DNA end is a closer match to TRBJ2-1, so the J assignment may be wrong. Germline V gives CDR1 SGHTA, CDR2 FQGNSA. The length of the CDR3 is 15 residues. The CDR3 is CASSLDSPPRGEQFF. Here the CDR3 DNA reads TGTGCCAGCAGCTTAGACTCCCCGCCAAGGGGTGAGCAGTTCTTC.

This clonotype was seen at least ten times. The chain recombines TRBV28 with TRBJ1-2; D ambiguous. Germline assignment: CDR1 MDHEN and CDR2 SYDVKM. The ends were cut back, 1 base at V and 1 base at J, with 4 bases in the middle. The CDR3 runs to 13 residues. The CDR3 region has the DNA TGTGCCAGCAGTTTATATATTAACTATGGCTACACCTTC. Translated, it gives CASSLYINYGYTF.

This clonotype came up once. No conserved phenylalanine or tryptophan ends this CDR3, so it is likely a read error. It is unclear where the CDR3 begins or ends on the DNA, so no DNA is shown, and the CDR3 is as TCRdb lists it. The rearrangement uses TRBV12-3 or TRBV12-4 and TRBJ2-7; TRBD2, the table's D call, was not compared with the DNA. The CDR3 is 17 residues long, ends included. The CDR3 here is CATTSQIGGNYGYTFGS.

Only one count was recorded for this clonotype. The V and J genes are TRBV7-9 and TRBJ2-1, with 8 bases identical to TRBD1. With the DNA end fitting TRBJ2-7 better, the J assignment may be wrong. Germline loops: CDR1 SEHNR, CDR2 FQNEAQ (reference sequence). The CDR3 covers 16 residues. The CDR3 coding sequence is TGTGCCAGCAGCTTAGTAGGGACAGGTTATTCCTACGAGCAGTACTTC. Translated, it gives CASSLVGTGYSYEQYF.

This chain links TRBV7-9 with TRBJ2-1; 8 nucleotides agree with TRBD1. V lost 6 bases and J lost 4; bases outside the gene matches: 2. The length of the CDR3 is 13 residues. The germline gives CDR1 SEHNR, CDR2 FQNEAQ (reference sequence). CDR3 DNA: TGTGCCAGCAGACGACAGGGGTACAATGAGCAGTTCTTC. Residues: CASRRQGYNEQFF.

The rearrangement uses TRBV7-3 and TRBJ2-5; the D gene is possibly TRBD2 (7 bases). The CDR3 has 15 amino acids. V was cut by 4 bases and J by 11 bases, with 23 bases left in between. Germline V gives CDR1 SGHTA, CDR2 FQGTGA. DNA of the CDR3: TGTGCCAGCAGCTCCCAAGTGGCGGGGGCCAGTGAGCAGTACTTC. Amino acids: CASSSQVAGASEQYF.

This clonotype was observed a few times. This chain connects TRBV7-2 to TRBJ2-5, with 9 bases matching TRBD1. The J call is uncertain, as TRBJ2-7 better fits the DNA end. This CDR3 is 15 amino acids long. CDR1 SGHTA and CDR2 FQGNSA come from the germline V gene. The CDR3 here is CASSLAGTGIYEQYF. CDR3 sequence (DNA): TGTGCCAGCAGCTTAGCCGGGACAGGGATCTACGAGCAGTACTTC.

This chain connects TRBV12-3 or TRBV12-4 to TRBJ2-5; a weak D match, TRBD1 (5 bases). V gave up 3 bases and J gave up 11 bases, with 13 bases separating them. The CDR3 runs 12 residues. In DNA, the CDR3 is TGTGCCAGCAGTTTCAGGGCAGATACGCAGTACTTC. Translating it yields CASSFRADTQYF.

The rearrangement joins TRBV12-3 or TRBV12-4 to TRBJ2-4; possible D gene TRBD2, 6 bases. Deletions cut 7 bases from V and 9 bases from J, with 16 bases between. There are 13 residues in the CDR3. The CDR3 sequence: CASNLRQGGIQYF. The CDR3 DNA reads as TGTGCCAGCAACCTCCGGCAGGGAGGCATTCAGTACTTC.

The chain recombines TRBV7-2 with TRBJ2-7; 10 positions match TRBD1. The assigned J gene may be wrong: the sequence end matches TRBJ1-2 better. Germline CDR1 is SGHTA and CDR2 is FQGNSA. CDR3 size: 14 residues. The DNA of the CDR3 is TGTGCCAGCAGCCTGGGACAGGGGTCGGTTGGCTACACCTTC. Its protein product is CASSLGQGSVGYTF.

CDR3 loop: CASSRPGLAHNEQFF. DNA of the CDR3: TGTGCCAGCAGTAGACCGGGACTAGCCCACAATGAGCAGTTCTTC. The chain joins TRBV6-1 to TRBJ2-1; 9 bases are shared with TRBD2. From germline, CDR1 is MNHNS and CDR2 SASEGT. Trimming cost V 5 bases and J 5 bases; bases outside gene matches: 7. The CDR3 spans 15 residues.

The chain recombines TRBV11-1 with TRBJ2-7; D remains unclear. The DNA end is more similar to TRBJ2-1, so the J call may be wrong. This CDR3 region has 13 residues. Germline V CDR1 and CDR2: SGHAT, FQDESV (reference sequence). The CDR3 loop is CASTPGRINEQFF. The CDR3 DNA reads TGTGCCAGCACCCCCGGCCGGATTAATGAGCAGTTCTTC.

This chain uses TRBV11-2 with TRBJ2-7; the match to TRBD2 covers 13 bases. TRBJ2-1 matches the DNA end more closely, so the J call is doubtful. The CDR3 is 16 amino acids. Germline-derived CDR1 and CDR2 are SGHAT and FQNNGV. The CDR3 spells CASSLGVLAGGNEQFF. The CDR3, as DNA: TGTGCCAGCAGCTTAGGAGTACTAGCGGGAGGGAATGAGCAGTTCTTC.

V is TRBV12-3 or TRBV12-4 and J is TRBJ2-1; 9 nucleotides match TRBD1. V gave up 2 bases and J gave up 4 bases; unmatched junction bases: 3. The CDR3 runs to 15 residues. CDR3 region: CASSLWGQGYNEQFF. CDR3 nucleotides: TGTGCCAGCAGTTTATGGGGACAGGGATACAATGAGCAGTTCTTC.

This clonotype is medium-sized. The chain uses TRBV6-1 and TRBJ2-1, with TRBD2 identical over 8 bases. With V trimmed by 8 bases and J by 7 bases, 7 bases remained unmatched. The germline gives CDR1 MNHNS, CDR2 SASEGT. CDR3 length equals 13 residues. CDR3 residues: CASSGGADNEQFF. In DNA form, the CDR3 reads TGTGCCAGCTCCGGGGGGGCCGATAATGAGCAGTTCTTC.